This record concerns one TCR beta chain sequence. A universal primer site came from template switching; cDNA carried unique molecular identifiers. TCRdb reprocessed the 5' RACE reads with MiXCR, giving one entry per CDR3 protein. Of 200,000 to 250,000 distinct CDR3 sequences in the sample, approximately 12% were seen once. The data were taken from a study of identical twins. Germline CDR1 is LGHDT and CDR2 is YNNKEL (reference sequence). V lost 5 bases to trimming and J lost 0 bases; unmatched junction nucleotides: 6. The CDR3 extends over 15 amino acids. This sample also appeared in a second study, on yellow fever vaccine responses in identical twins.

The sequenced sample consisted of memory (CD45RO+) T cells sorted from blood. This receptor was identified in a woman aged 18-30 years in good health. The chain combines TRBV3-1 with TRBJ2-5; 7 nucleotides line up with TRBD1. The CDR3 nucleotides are TGTGCCAGCAGCTTACGACAGGGACACCAAGAGACCCAGTACTTC. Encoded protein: CASSLRQGHQETQYF.